This passage covers 9 T cell receptor beta chains from one sample sequenced in a study of human T cells and chemical hapten exposure. The time point here: pre-sensitization, week 0. Stated treatment: therapeutic diphenylcyclopropenone sensitization with weekly scalp DPC. TCRdb re-derived calls from the RACE reads in MiXCR, one entry per CDR3 protein. The sample holds 190,000 or so distinct CDR3 sequences, roughly 30% seen once. Sequencing used whole blood, obtained in connection with sensitization to the hapten diphenylcyclopropenone (DPC). These TCRs come from a woman under 40 with alopecia areata. Some clones in this sample may be carry-over from other donors' samples.

This clonotype was detected only a few times. The DNA for the CDR3 is TGTGCCAGCAGCCCCGGCCCGGCAGGGTCGCAGTATTTT. Protein sequence: CASSPGPAGSQYF. This chain uses TRBV7-2 with TRBJ2-3; the D gene is possibly TRBD1 (5 bases). This CDR3 region has 13 residues. Germline assignment: CDR1 SGHTA and CDR2 FQGNSA. V dropped 5 bases and J dropped 10 bases, with 16 bases sitting between them.

This clonotype was seen only a few times. The DNA for the CDR3 is TGTGCCAGTAGAAATCCGGGACAGACCGAAAAACTGTTTTTT. Protein product: CASRNPGQTEKLFF. The V call is TRBV19, the J call TRBJ1-4, with 7 bases lining up with TRBD1. From germline, CDR1 is LNHDA and CDR2 SQIVND (reference sequence). This CDR3 comprises 14 residues. The junction had 9 bases not matched to a gene; V was cut back by 6 bases and J by 8 bases.

The genes are TRBV29-1 and TRBJ2-7, with unresolved D. Trimming cost V 6 bases and J 2 bases, with 8 bases left between them. This CDR3 has 11 residues. Germline V lookup: CDR1 SQVTM, CDR2 ANQGSEA. CDR3 amino acids: CSVDGAYEQYF. DNA for the CDR3: TGCAGCGTCGACGGAGCCTACGAGCAGTACTTC.

In this sample, this clonotype turned up a few times. V gene TRBV20-1 combines with J gene TRBJ2-6, with D maybe TRBD2 (7 bases). The germline gives CDR1 DFQATT, CDR2 SNEGSKA (reference sequence). Trimming pared 6 bases from V and 0 bases from J, leaving 15 bases between. This CDR3 is 16 amino acids long. CDR3 sequence: CSAWGGPTSGANVLTF. DNA of the CDR3: TGCAGTGCCTGGGGGGGCCCAACCTCTGGGGCCAACGTCCTGACTTTC.

There are a few counts of this clonotype. The chain carries TRBV2 and TRBJ1-1; D ambiguous. This CDR3 is built from 13 residues. The germline CDR1 and CDR2 sequences are SNHLY and FYNNEI. V lost 7 bases, J lost 1 base, and 10 bases lay in between. CDR3 sequence reads: CASTLQWNTEAFF. In DNA form, the CDR3 reads TGTGCCAGCACCCTTCAGTGGAACACTGAAGCTTTCTTT.

This clonotype has a handful of counts. V usage is TRBV7-7 and J usage is TRBJ2-3; no reliable D call. The CDR3 contains 14 residues. The germline gives CDR1 SSHAT, CDR2 FNYEAQ (reference sequence). Trimming cost V 5 bases and J 5 bases, with 14 bases left between them. CDR3: CASSPGPLVDTQYF. The CDR3 region has the DNA TGTGCCAGCAGCCCGGGCCCCCTTGTAGATACGCAGTATTTT.

V gene TRBV29-1 combines with J gene TRBJ1-2, with TRBD1 matching over 9 bases. Trimming removed 7 bases from V and 6 bases from J; junction bases left unmatched: 6. Germline CDR1 is SQVTM and CDR2 is ANQGSEA. This CDR3 is 12 amino acids long. The CDR3, as DNA: TGCAGCGCCGGTCGGGACAGGGATGGCTACACCTTC. This codes for CSAGRDRDGYTF.

The chain joins TRBV4-2 to TRBJ1-1, with a tentative D call TRBD1 (5 bases). Germline lookup yields CDR1 LGHNA and CDR2 YNFKEQ. The CDR3 spans 15 residues. Trimming took off 1 base at V and 8 bases at J, with 17 bases between the two ends. CDR3 amino acids: CASSQAGSGTLEAFF. In nucleotides, the CDR3 is TGTGCCAGCAGCCAAGCCGGAAGCGGGACCCTCGAAGCTTTCTTT.

Remarks on this clonotype: The CDR3 carries no conserved terminal phenylalanine or tryptophan, so it likely arises from a read error. V and J are TRBV11-2 and TRBJ2-3; 10 bases agree with TRBD2. The CDR3 is made up of 18 amino acids. The germline gives CDR1 SGHAT, CDR2 FQNNGV. V lost 1 base and J lost 2; bases outside the gene matches: 9. The CDR3 nucleotides read TGTGCCAGCAGCTTAGGGCCAACTAGCGGGGCCTTCACAGATACGCAGTATCTT. It codes for CASSLGPTSGAFTDTQYL.